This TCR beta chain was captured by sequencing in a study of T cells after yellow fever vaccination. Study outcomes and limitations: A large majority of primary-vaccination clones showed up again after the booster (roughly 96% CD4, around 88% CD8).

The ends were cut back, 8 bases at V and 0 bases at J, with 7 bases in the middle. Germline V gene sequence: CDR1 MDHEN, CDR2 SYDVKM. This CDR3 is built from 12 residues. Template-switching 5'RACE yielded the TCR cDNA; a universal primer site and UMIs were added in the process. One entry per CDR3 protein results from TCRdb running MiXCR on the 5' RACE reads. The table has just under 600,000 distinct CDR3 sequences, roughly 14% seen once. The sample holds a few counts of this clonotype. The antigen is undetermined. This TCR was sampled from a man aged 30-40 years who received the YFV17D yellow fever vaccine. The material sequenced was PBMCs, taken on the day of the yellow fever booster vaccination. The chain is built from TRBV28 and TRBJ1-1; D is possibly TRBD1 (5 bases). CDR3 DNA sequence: TGTGCCAGCGGACAAATGAACACTGAAGCTTTCTTT. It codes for CASGQMNTEAFF.